These 26 T cell receptor beta chains originate from one sample sequenced in a study of T cells in localized non-small cell lung cancer. Libraries were prepared by immunoSEQ multiplex PCR; TCRdb keeps only in-frame clonotypes and omits some of them. The data contain some 16,000 clones, 85% of them singletons. The sequences come from peripheral blood, collected before any cancer treatment. The receptors originated from an older male donor with stage I lung adenocarcinoma.

This clone was counted a single time. The chain employs TRBV7-9 and TRBJ1-1; D is unclear. Trimming left V 1 base short and J 0 bases short, with 6 bases between. CDR1 is SEHNR, CDR2 FQNEAQ, per germline (reference sequence). This CDR3 region has 14 residues. The DNA for the CDR3 is TGTGCCAGCAGCTTAGAGGGAATGAACACTGAAGCTTTCTTT. Protein sequence: CASSLEGMNTEAFF. The whole variable domain, remainder taken from reference TRBV7-9 and TRBJ1-1, is DTGVSQNPRHKITKRGQNVTFRCDPISEHNRLYWYRQTLGQGPEFLTYFQNEAQLEKSRLLSDRFSAERPKGSFSTLEIQRTEQGDSAMYLCASSLEGMNTEAFFGQGTRLTVV.

This rearrangement joins TRBV18 to TRBJ2-1, with D possibly matching TRBD2 (7 bases). The CDR3 is 15 amino acids. Germline CDR1 is KGHSH and CDR2 is LQKENI. Trimming cost V 6 bases and J 4 bases, with 16 bases left between them. The CDR3: CASSRGAGDYNEQFF. Written as DNA, the CDR3 is TGTGCCAGCTCTCGGGGGGCGGGAGATTACAATGAGCAGTTCTTC.

The chain links TRBV4-3 to TRBJ2-7; 8 bases line up with TRBD1. V lost 3 bases, J lost 3 bases, and 10 bases stayed unmatched. The CDR3 length is 16 residues. Looked up from germline, CDR1 is LGHNA and CDR2 is YSLEER. The CDR3 nucleotides read TGCGCCAGCAGCCAGGATGTGACAGGGGACAGCTACGAGCAGTACTTC. Translated, it gives CASSQDVTGDSYEQYF.

The chain has TRBV29-1 and TRBJ1-5, with D unresolved. Germline V gene data show CDR1 as SQVTM and CDR2 as ANQGSEA. The V and J ends lost 4 bases and 5 bases respectively, with 12 bases between them. The CDR3 runs to 13 residues. CDR3 bases: TGCAGCGTTGGGGAGACGAATGATCAGCCCCAGCATTTT. Residues: CSVGETNDQPQHF.

The chain employs TRBV5-1 and TRBJ1-3; D gene uncertain. CDR1 and CDR2 (germline): SGHRS, YFSETQ. Trimming shortened V by 6 bases and J by 3 bases, and 7 bases separated the two germline ends. CDR3 length equals 12 residues. The CDR3 DNA sequence: TGCGCCAGCAAGATTAGTGGAAACACCATATATTTT. Amino acids: CASKISGNTIYF. Full variable domain (outside the CDR3, taken from reference TRBV5-1 and TRBJ1-3): KAGVTQTPRYLIKTRGQQVTLSCSPISGHRSVSWYQQTPGQGLQFLFEYFSETQRNKGNFPGRFSGRQFSNSRSEMNVSTLELGDSALYLCASKISGNTIYFGEGSWLTVV.

The rearrangement joins TRBV11-1 to TRBJ2-1; 8 bases line up with TRBD2. Trimming removed 5 bases from V and 0 bases from J; junction bases left unmatched: 3. Germline V CDR1 and CDR2: SGHAT, FQDESV (reference sequence). The CDR3 length is 15 residues. CDR3 sequence: CASSPGLASYNEQFF. In DNA form, the CDR3 reads TGTGCCAGCAGCCCTGGACTAGCCTCCTACAATGAGCAGTTCTTC.

The chain is built from TRBV9 and TRBJ1-1; no clear D. V was shortened by 2 bases and J by 0 bases, with 8 bases between the two germline ends. Germline CDR1 reads SGDLS; CDR2 reads YYNGEE. The CDR3 is 14 amino acids. The CDR3 is CASSVEDLNTEAFF. The CDR3 coding sequence is TGTGCCAGCAGCGTGGAGGATCTGAACACTGAAGCTTTCTTT.

The chain combines TRBV6-4 with TRBJ1-1, with 7 bases identical to TRBD1. The germline V gene has CDR1 MRHNA and CDR2 SNTAGT. The CDR3 contains 14 residues. After removal of 6 bases from V and 3 bases from J, the junction contained 7 bases not matched to a gene. The CDR3 DNA sequence: TGTGCCAGCAGCGTTAACCAGGGGGACACTGAAGCTTTCTTT. Protein sequence: CASSVNQGDTEAFF.

This chain joins TRBV7-9 and TRBJ2-5; 7 bases line up with TRBD1. Germline V CDR1 and CDR2: SEHNR, FQNEAQ (reference sequence). This CDR3 contains 11 residues. This CDR3 is CATFRGETQYF. The CDR3 DNA sequence: TGTGCTACTTTCAGGGGGGAGACCCAGTACTTC.

This rearrangement joins TRBV4-2 to TRBJ2-5, with D possibly matching TRBD1 (6 bases). The V and J ends lost 4 bases and 0 bases respectively, with 6 bases between them. Germline V CDR1 and CDR2: LGHNA, YNFKEQ. The CDR3 consists of 13 residues. This chain's CDR3 is CASSRGHQETQYF. CDR3 coding DNA: TGTGCCAGCAGCCGGGGGCACCAAGAGACCCAGTACTTC.

The chain combines TRBV7-9 with TRBJ2-7, with 8 bases that match TRBD2. Germline assignment: CDR1 SEHNR and CDR2 FQNEAQ (reference sequence). The V gene end was trimmed by 5 bases and the J gene end by 5 bases; junction bases not matched to a gene: 2. The CDR3 extends over 12 amino acids. CDR3 in amino acids: CASSTLADEQYF. The CDR3 region has the DNA TGTGCCAGCAGCACACTAGCGGACGAGCAGTACTTC.

The chain employs TRBV4-1 and TRBJ1-5, with D possibly matching TRBD1 (6 bases). V was trimmed by 4 bases and J by 0 bases, leaving 10 bases between them. This CDR3 region has 15 residues. Per the germline V gene, CDR1 is MGHRA and CDR2 is YSYEKL. CDR3 nucleotides: TGCGCCAGCAGCCGCGGGGGGGCTAGCAATCAGCCCCAGCATTTT. Residues: CASSRGGASNQPQHF.

V usage is TRBV25-1 and J usage is TRBJ1-6; no definite D call. The CDR3 consists of 12 residues. Trimming pared 2 bases from V and 8 bases from J, leaving 4 bases between. The germline gives CDR1 MGHDK, CDR2 SYGVNS. The CDR3 sequence is CASSEMDSPLHF. Written as DNA, the CDR3 is TGTGCCAGCAGTGAAATGGATTCACCCCTCCACTTT.

The gene calls are TRBV28 and TRBJ2-7, with D possibly matching TRBD2 (6 bases). Between the trimmed V and J ends, which lost 5 bases and 0 bases, there was a span of 14 bases. The CDR3 sequence is 15 residues long. Germline CDR1 is MDHEN and CDR2 is SYDVKM. The CDR3 nucleotides read TGTGCCAGCAGTACCGGAGGAGGGAGCTCCTACGAGCAGTACTTC. Translating it yields CASSTGGGSSYEQYF. The complete variable domain, with remaining parts taken from reference TRBV28 and TRBJ2-7, reads DVKVTQSSRYLVKRTGEKVFLECVQDMDHENMFWYRQDPGLGLRLIYFSYDVKMKEKGDIPEGYSVSREKKERFSLILESASTNQTSMYLCASSTGGGSSYEQYFGPGTRLTVT.

Notes on this clone: One end of the junction does not line up with germline, which may come from a read error. The gene calls are TRBV7-8 and TRBJ1-2; 9 bases fit TRBD1. Germline-derived CDR1 and CDR2 are SGHVS and FQNEAQ. This CDR3 contains 13 residues. This chain's CDR3 is CARSLTGGDGYTF. The DNA of the CDR3 is TGTGCCAGAAGCTTAACAGGGGGCGATGGCTACACCTTC.

The chain combines TRBV11-2 with TRBJ1-2; TRBD1 is a possible D gene (5 bases). Trimming cost V 1 base and J 4 bases, with 13 bases left between them. Per the germline V gene, CDR1 is SGHAT and CDR2 is FQNNGV. The CDR3 loop spans 15 amino acids. The CDR3 reads CASSLGGARLYGYTF. CDR3 DNA sequence: TGTGCCAGCAGCTTAGGCGGGGCCCGACTCTATGGCTACACCTTC.

The rearrangement links TRBV27 to TRBJ2-3, with D unclear. The CDR3 extends over 14 amino acids. V gave up 0 bases and J gave up 2 bases, with 6 bases separating them. CDR1 is MNHEY and CDR2 is SMNVEV in the germline V gene (reference sequence). CDR3 sequence: CASSLSALTDTQYF. The CDR3 DNA reads as TGTGCCAGCAGTTTATCGGCCCTCACAGATACGCAGTATTTT.

V gene TRBV7-8 combines with J gene TRBJ2-7; the D gene is possibly TRBD2 (7 bases). Deletions cut 5 bases from V and 4 bases from J, with 15 bases between. This CDR3 is built from 14 residues. Germline values: CDR1 SGHVS, CDR2 FQNEAQ. This CDR3 reads CASSGGGASYEQYF. For the CDR3, the DNA is TGTGCCAGCAGCGGGGGGGGCGCCTCTTACGAGCAGTACTTC. Using reference TRBV7-8 and TRBJ2-7 for the parts outside the CDR3, the full variable domain is GAGVSQSPRYKVAKRGQDVALRCDPISGHVSLFWYQQALGQGPEFLTYFQNEAQLDKSGLPSDRFFAERPEGSVSTLKIQRTQQEDSAVYLCASSGGGASYEQYFGPGTRLTVT.

The chain uses TRBV28 and TRBJ1-4; 8 nucleotides match TRBD1. Germline values: CDR1 MDHEN, CDR2 SYDVKM. Losses at the gene ends were 5 bases for V and 5 bases for J; bases not matched to a gene: 10. This CDR3 spans 16 amino acids. CDR3 loop: CASSPSTGTGNEKLFF. CDR3 in DNA: TGTGCCAGCAGTCCCTCCACCGGGACAGGCAATGAAAAACTGTTTTTT.

This chain links TRBV9 with TRBJ2-1; no reliable D call. Trimming took 2 bases from V and 4 from J, leaving 13 bases between them. Per germline, CDR1 SGDLS and CDR2 YYNGEE. This CDR3 has 15 amino acids. The chain's CDR3 is CASSVSSAAYNEQFF. CDR3 bases: TGTGCCAGCAGCGTTTCCTCGGCAGCATACAATGAGCAGTTCTTC.

The rearrangement links TRBV19 to TRBJ1-1, with D hard to call. V was shortened by 5 bases and J by 2 bases, with 9 bases between the two germline ends. CDR1 is LNHDA, CDR2 SQIVND, per germline (reference sequence). This CDR3 region has 13 residues. CDR3: CASSGQINTEAFF. CDR3 coding DNA: TGTGCCAGTAGTGGGCAGATAAACACTGAAGCTTTCTTT.

This sequence joins TRBV5-1 and TRBJ1-4, with D maybe TRBD1 (6 bases). The CDR3 length is 16 residues. Germline CDR1 is SGHRS and CDR2 is YFSETQ. Trimming removed 3 bases at V and 0 bases at J, with 12 bases between. This chain's CDR3 is CASSYSGAATNEKLFF. Written as DNA, the CDR3 is TGCGCCAGCAGCTACTCAGGGGCCGCAACTAATGAAAAACTGTTTTTT.

The chain links TRBV28 to TRBJ2-1; TRBD2 is a possible D gene (6 bases). The V end lost 7 bases, the J end lost 4 bases, and 17 bases lay between the germline ends. The CDR3 sequence is 15 residues long. The V gene's germline CDR1 is MDHEN and CDR2 SYDVKM. CDR3 sequence reads: CASTPRLGDYNEQFF. CDR3 DNA: TGTGCCAGCACCCCGCGACTAGGGGATTACAATGAGCAGTTCTTC. The variable domain in full, completed from reference TRBV28 and TRBJ2-1, reads DVKVTQSSRYLVKRTGEKVFLECVQDMDHENMFWYRQDPGLGLRLIYFSYDVKMKEKGDIPEGYSVSREKKERFSLILESASTNQTSMYLCASTPRLGDYNEQFFGPGTRLTVL.

The chain links TRBV7-2 to TRBJ1-5, with D tentatively TRBD1 (5 bases). Germline V lookup: CDR1 SGHTA, CDR2 FQGNSA. V was trimmed by 5 bases and J by 5 bases, leaving 10 bases between them. This CDR3 region has 13 residues. CDR3 in DNA: TGTGCCAGCAGCCCCCAGACAGATCAGCCCCAGCATTTT. Protein sequence: CASSPQTDQPQHF.

V usage is TRBV14 and J usage is TRBJ2-7; 9 nucleotides align to TRBD1. This CDR3 region has 14 residues. V gave up 4 bases and J gave up 12 bases; unmatched junction bases: 13. Germline CDR1 SGHDN, CDR2 FVKESK. The CDR3 protein is CASSPTGTGYRRYF. The CDR3 DNA sequence: TGTGCCAGCAGCCCTACCGGGACAGGGTACCGCAGGTACTTC.

V is TRBV10-3 and J is TRBJ2-7; TRBD2 aligns across 13 bases. Germline V gives CDR1 ENHRY, CDR2 SYGVKD. Germline trimming cut 7 bases from V and 4 bases from J; bases unmatched to any gene: 7. The CDR3 length is 15 residues. CDR3 loop: CAITRTSGGLYEQYF. In DNA, the CDR3 is TGTGCCATCACCCGGACTAGCGGGGGTCTGTACGAGCAGTACTTC.